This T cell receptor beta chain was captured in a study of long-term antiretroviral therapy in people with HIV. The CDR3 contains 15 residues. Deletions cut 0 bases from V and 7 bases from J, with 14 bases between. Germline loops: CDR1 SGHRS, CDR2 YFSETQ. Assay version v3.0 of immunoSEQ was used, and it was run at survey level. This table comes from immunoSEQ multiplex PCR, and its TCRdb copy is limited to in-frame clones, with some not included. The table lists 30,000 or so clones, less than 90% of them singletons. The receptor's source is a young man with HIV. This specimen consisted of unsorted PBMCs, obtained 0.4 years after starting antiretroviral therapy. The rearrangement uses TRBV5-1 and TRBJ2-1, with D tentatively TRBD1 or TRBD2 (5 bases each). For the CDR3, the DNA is TGCGCCAGCAGCTTGGCCGGGACCTCATCGAATGAGCAGTTCTTC. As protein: CASSLAGTSSNEQFF.